This TCR beta chain is from a study of beta chain features in type 1 diabetes. The study, taken as a whole, reports: Possibly, sequencing cDNA over-represented cells that had high TCR expression levels. Patients and controls would be equally affected if PCR favored shorter templates.

On this clone: The antigen remains undetermined.

CDR1 is SEHNR and CDR2 is FQNEAQ in the germline V gene (reference sequence). V was clipped by 3 bases and J by 0 bases, with 21 bases between them. The CDR3 totals 19 residues. Expressed TCRB transcripts were sequenced, since all the RNA that had been isolated was reverse transcribed. Libraries were prepared by immunoSEQ multiplex PCR; TCRdb keeps only in-frame clonotypes and omits some of them. Here the sample spans a few hundred thousand clones, around 10% being singletons. What was sequenced was naive CD4+ T cells from blood. This TCR was recovered from a woman under 30 in good health. The V call is TRBV7-9, the J call TRBJ2-4; D is perhaps TRBD1 (6 bases). CDR3 DNA: TGTGCCAGCAGCTTGCCGCCCGTTTCAGGACAGCTAGCCAAAAACATTCAGTACTTC. Translated: CASSLPPVSGQLAKNIQYF.